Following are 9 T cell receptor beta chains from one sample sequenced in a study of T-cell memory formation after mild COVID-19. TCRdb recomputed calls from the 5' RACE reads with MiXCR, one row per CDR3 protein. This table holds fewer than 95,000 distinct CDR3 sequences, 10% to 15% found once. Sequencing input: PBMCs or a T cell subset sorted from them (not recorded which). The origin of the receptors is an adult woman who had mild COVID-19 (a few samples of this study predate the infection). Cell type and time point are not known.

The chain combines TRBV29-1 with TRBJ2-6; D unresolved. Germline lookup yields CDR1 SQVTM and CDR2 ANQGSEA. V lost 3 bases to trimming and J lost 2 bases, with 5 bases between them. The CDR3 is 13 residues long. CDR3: CSVEDAGANVLTF. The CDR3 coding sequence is TGCAGCGTTGAGGACGCTGGGGCCAACGTCCTGACTTTC.

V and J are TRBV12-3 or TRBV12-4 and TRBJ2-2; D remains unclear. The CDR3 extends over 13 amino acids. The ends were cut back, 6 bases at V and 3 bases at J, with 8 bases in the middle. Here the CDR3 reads CASSRKDTGELFF. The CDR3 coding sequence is TGTGCCAGCAGCCGGAAAGACACCGGGGAGCTGTTTTTT.

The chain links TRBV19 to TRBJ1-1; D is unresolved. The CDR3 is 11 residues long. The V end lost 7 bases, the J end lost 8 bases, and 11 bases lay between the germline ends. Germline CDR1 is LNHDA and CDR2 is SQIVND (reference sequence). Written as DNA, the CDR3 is TGTGCCAGTAAGGTGGGTTCCGAAGCTTTCTTT. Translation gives CASKVGSEAFF.

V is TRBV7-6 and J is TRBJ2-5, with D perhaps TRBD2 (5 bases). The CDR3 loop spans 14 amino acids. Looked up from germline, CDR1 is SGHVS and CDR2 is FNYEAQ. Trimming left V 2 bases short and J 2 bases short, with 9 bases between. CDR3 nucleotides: TGTGCCAGCAGCTTAAGACGGGATCAAGAGACCCAGTACTTC. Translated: CASSLRRDQETQYF.

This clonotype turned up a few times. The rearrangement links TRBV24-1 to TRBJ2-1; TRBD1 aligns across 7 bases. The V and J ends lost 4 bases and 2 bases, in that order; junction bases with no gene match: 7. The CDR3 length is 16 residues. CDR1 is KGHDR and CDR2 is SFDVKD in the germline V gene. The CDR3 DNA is TGTGCCACCAGTGAATTAGGGGGCACCCCCTACAATGAGCAGTTCTTC. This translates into CATSELGGTPYNEQFF.

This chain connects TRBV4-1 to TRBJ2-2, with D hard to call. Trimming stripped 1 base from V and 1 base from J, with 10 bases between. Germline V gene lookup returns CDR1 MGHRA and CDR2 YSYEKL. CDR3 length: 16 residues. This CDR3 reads CASSQVSGGNTGELFF. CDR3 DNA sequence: TGCGCCAGCAGCCAAGTTTCTGGCGGGAACACCGGGGAGCTGTTTTTT.

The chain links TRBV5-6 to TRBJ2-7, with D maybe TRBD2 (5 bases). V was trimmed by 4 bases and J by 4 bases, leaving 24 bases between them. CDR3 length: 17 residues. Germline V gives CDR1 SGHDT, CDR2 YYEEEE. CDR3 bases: TGTGCCAGCAGCCCGACTCCCTTTTTGGGAGAGAATTACGAGCAGTACTTC. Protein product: CASSPTPFLGENYEQYF.

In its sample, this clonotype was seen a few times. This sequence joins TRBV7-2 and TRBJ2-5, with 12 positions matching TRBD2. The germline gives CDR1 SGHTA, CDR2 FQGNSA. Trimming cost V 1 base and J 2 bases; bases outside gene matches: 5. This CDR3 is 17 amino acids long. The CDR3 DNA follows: TGTGCCAGCAGCTTAGGGACTAGCGGGAAGAAACAAGAGACCCAGTACTTC. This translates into CASSLGTSGKKQETQYF. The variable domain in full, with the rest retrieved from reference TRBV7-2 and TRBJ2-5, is GAGVSQSPSNKVTEKGKDVELRCDPISGHTALYWYRQSLGQGLEFLIYFQGNSAPDKSGLPSDRFSAERTGGSVSTLTIQRTQQEDSAVYLCASSLGTSGKKQETQYFGPGTRLLVL.

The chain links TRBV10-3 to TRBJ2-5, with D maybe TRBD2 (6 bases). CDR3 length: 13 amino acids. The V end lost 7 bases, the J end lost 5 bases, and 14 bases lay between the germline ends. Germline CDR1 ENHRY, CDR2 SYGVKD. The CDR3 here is CAITGGSGETQYF. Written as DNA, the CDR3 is TGTGCCATCACCGGGGGATCCGGGGAGACCCAGTACTTC.